This T cell receptor beta chain was obtained from a study of T-cell memory formation after mild COVID-19. As for the study in general: Most TCR clusters belonged to a single donor. Study-wide findings and caveats: Largely, contracting CD4+ clones fell within CM and EM, and contracting CD8+ clones within EMRA. SARS-CoV-2 specificity of second-wave clones peaking day 37 was unconfirmed. The finding that pre-infection memory included some responding clones suggested that cross-reactive memory joined.

For this clonotype: Its antigen remains unknown.

Germline lookup yields CDR1 SGHTA and CDR2 FQGNSA. This CDR3 is built from 13 residues. Trimming took 3 bases from V and 9 from J, leaving 9 bases between them. TCRdb re-called the 5' RACE reads through MiXCR, storing one row per CDR3 protein. This repertoire shows 300,000 to 400,000 distinct CDR3 sequences, about an eighth found once; its top ten account for roughly 22%. V is TRBV7-2 and J is TRBJ1-6; TRBD1 might be the D (5 bases). The sequenced material came from PBMCs or a T cell subset sorted from them (not recorded which). The TCR comes from a man aged 18 to 30 who had mild COVID-19 (a few samples of this study predate the infection). Cell type and time point are not known. For the CDR3, the DNA is TGTGCCAGCAGCTTCAGGGATGGTTCACCCCTCCACTTT. It encodes CASSFRDGSPLHF.